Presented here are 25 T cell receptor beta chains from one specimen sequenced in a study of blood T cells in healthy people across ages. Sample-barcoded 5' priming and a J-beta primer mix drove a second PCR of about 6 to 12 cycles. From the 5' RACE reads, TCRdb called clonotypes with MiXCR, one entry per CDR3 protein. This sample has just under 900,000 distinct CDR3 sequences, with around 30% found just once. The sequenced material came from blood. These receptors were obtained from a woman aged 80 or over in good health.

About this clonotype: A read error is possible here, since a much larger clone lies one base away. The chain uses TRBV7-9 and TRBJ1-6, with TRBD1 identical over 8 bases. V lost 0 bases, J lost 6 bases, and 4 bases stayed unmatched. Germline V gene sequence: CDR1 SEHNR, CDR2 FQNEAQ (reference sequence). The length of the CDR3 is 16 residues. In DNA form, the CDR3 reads TGTGCCAGCAGCTTAGCCGGGACAGGCAGTAATTCACCCCTCCACTTT. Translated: CASSLAGTGSNSPLHF.

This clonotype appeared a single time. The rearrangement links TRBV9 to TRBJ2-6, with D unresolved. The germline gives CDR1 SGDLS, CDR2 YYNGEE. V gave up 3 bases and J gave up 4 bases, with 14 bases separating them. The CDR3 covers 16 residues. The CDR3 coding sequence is TGTGCCAGCAGCGCCGGTCTTCGAGGCGGGGCCAACGTCCTGACTTTC. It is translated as CASSAGLRGGANVLTF.

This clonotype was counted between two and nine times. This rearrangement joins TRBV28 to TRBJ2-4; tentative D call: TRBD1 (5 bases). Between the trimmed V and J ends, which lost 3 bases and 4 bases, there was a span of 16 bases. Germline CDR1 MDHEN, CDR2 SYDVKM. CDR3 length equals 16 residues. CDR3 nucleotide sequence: TGTGCCAGCAGTTTTGGGCGACAAGGGGTAAAAAACATTCAGTACTTC. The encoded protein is CASSFGRQGVKNIQYF.

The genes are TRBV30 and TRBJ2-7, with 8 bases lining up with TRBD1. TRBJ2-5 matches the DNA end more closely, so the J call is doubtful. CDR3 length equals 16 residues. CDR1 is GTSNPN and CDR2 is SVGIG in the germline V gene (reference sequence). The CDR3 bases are TGTGCCTGGAGCGGGACAGGAAGCAATCTTAGAAAGACCCAGTACTTC. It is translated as CAWSGTGSNLRKTQYF.

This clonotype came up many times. As DNA, the CDR3 is TGTGCCAGCAGACCTGCTAGGGACAGCTATGGCTACACCTTC. It codes for CASRPARDSYGYTF. The gene calls are TRBV6-5 and TRBJ1-2; 7 bases fit TRBD1. The germline gives CDR1 MNHEY, CDR2 SVGAGI. The CDR3 has 14 amino acids. V shed 6 bases and J 4 bases; nucleotides not matched to a gene: 8.

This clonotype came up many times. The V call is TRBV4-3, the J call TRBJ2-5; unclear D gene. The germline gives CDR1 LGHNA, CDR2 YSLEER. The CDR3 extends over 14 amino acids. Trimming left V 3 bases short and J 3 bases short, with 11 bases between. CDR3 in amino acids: CASSHPEGEETQYF. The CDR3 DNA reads TGCGCCAGCAGCCACCCCGAAGGAGAAGAGACCCAGTACTTC.

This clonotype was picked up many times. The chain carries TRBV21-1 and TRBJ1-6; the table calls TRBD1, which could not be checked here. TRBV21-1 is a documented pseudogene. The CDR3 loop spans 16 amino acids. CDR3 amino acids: CASSKECGRFNSPLHF. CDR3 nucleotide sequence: TGTGCCAGCAGCAAAGAATGTGGGCGCTTTAATTCACCCCTCCACTTT.

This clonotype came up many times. The CDR3 bases are TGTGCCAGCTCACCCAGCAATAGATATGAGCAGTTCTTC. It is translated as CASSPSNRYEQFF. V usage is TRBV18 and J usage is TRBJ2-1; no clear D gene. V was cut by 3 bases and J by 8 bases, with 11 bases left in between. CDR1 and CDR2 (germline): KGHSH, LQKENI. The CDR3 contains 13 residues.

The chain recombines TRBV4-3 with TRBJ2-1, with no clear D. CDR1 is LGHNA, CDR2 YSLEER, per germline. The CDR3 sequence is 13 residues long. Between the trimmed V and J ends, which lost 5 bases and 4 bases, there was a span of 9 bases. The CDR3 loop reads CASSFGDYNEQFF. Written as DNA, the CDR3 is TGCGCCAGCAGCTTCGGAGATTACAATGAGCAGTTCTTC.

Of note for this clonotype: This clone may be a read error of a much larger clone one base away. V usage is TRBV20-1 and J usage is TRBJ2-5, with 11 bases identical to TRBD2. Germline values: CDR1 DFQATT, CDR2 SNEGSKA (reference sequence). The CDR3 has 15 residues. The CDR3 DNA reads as TGCAGTGCTCGCCTAGCGGGGGGTTACCAAGGGACCCAGTACTTC. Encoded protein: CSARLAGGYQGTQYF.

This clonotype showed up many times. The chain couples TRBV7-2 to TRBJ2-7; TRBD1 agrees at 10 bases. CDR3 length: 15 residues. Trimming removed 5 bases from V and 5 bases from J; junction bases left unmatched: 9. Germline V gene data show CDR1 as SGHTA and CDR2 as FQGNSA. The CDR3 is CASSPDRGRPNEQYF. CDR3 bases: TGTGCCAGCAGCCCCGACAGGGGGCGCCCAAACGAGCAGTACTTC.

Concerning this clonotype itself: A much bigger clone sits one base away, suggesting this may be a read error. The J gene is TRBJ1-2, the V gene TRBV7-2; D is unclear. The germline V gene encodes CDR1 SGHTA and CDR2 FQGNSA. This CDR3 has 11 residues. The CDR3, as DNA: TGTGTCAGCAGCACCTACGGTGGCTACACCTTC. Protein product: CVSSTYGGYTF. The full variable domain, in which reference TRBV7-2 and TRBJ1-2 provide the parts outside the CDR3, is GAGVSQSPSNKVTEKGKDVELRCDPISGHTALYWYRQSLGQGLEFLIYFQGNSAPDKSGLPSDRFSAERTGGSVSTLTIQRTQQEDSAVYLCVSSTYGGYTFGSGTRLTVV.

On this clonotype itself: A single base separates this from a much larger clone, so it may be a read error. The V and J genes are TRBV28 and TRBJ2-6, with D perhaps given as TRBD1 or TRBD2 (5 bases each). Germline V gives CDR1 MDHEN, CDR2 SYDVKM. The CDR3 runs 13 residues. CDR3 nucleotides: TGTGCCAGCAAGGTGTCCGGGGCCAACGTCCGGACTTTC. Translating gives CASKVSGANVRTF.

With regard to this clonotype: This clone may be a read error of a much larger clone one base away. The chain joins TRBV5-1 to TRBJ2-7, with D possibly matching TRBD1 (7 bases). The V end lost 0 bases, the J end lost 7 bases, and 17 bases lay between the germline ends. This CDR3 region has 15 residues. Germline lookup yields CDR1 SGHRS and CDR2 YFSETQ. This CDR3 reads CASSLGGDSYNEQYF. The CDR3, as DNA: TGCGCCAGCAGCTTGGGGGGGGACAGCTACAATGAGCAGTACTTC.

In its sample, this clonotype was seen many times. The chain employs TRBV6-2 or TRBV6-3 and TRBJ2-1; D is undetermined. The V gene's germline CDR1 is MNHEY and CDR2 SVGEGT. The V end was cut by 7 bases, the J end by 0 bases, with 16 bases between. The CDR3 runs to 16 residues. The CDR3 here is CASIQAAANSYNEQFF. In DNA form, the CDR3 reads TGTGCCAGCATCCAGGCCGCGGCGAACTCCTACAATGAGCAGTTCTTC.

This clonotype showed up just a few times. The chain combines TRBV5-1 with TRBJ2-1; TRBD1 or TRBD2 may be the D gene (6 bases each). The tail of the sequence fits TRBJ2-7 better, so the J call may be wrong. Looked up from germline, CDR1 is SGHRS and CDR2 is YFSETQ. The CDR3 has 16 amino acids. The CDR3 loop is CASSVRGTSSYNEQYF. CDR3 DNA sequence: TGCGCCAGTAGCGTCCGGGGGACAAGCTCCTACAATGAGCAGTACTTC.

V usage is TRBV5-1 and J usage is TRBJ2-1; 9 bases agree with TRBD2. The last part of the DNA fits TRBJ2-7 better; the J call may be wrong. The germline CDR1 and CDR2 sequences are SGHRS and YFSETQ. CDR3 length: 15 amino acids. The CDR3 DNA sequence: TGCGCCAGCATGGAGGCGGGGGGGTCCTACAATGAGCAGTACTTC. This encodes CASMEAGGSYNEQYF.

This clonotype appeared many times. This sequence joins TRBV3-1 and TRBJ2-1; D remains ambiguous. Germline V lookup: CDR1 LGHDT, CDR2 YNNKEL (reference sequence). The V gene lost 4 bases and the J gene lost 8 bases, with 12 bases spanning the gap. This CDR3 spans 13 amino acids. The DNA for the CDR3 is TGTGCCAGCAGCCCCAACATGCGCGATGAGCAGTTCTTC. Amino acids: CASSPNMRDEQFF.

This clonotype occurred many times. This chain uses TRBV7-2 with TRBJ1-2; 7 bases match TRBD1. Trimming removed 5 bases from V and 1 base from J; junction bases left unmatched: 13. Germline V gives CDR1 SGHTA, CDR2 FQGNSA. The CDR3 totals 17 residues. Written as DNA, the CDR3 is TGTGCCAGCAGCCCGCAGCCCCCAGGGGGACTTAACTATGGCTACACCTTC. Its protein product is CASSPQPPGGLNYGYTF.

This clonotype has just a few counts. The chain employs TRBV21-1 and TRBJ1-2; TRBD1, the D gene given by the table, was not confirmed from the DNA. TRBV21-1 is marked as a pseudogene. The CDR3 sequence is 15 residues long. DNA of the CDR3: TGTGCCAGCAGCCAATACCAGGACAGGGGGCATGGCTACACCTTC. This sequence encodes CASSQYQDRGHGYTF.

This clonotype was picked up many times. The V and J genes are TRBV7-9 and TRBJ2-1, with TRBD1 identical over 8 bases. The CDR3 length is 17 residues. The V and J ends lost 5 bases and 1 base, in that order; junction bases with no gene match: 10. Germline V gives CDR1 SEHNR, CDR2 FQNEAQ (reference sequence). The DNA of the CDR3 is TGTGCCAGCAGCCCAGCAGGACAGGGACCTTCCTACAATGAGCAGTTCTTC. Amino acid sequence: CASSPAGQGPSYNEQFF.

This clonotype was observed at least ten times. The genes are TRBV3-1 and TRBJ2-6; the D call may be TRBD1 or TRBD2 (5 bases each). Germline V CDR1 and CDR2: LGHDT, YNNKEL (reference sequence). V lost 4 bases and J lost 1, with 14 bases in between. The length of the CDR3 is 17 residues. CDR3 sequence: CASSLGTTESGANVLTF. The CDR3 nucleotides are TGTGCCAGCAGCCTGGGGACGACCGAATCTGGGGCCAACGTCCTGACTTTC.

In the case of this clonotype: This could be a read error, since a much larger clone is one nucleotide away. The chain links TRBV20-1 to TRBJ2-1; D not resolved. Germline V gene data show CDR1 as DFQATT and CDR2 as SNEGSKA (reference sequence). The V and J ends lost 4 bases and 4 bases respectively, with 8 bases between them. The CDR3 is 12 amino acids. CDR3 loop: CSANAEYNEQFF. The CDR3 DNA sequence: TGCAGTGCTAACGCAGAGTACAATGAGCAGTTCTTC.

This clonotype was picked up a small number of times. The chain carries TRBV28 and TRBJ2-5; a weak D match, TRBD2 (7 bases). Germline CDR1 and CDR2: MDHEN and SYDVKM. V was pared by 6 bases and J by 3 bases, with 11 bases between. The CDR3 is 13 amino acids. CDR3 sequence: CASREGGKETQYF. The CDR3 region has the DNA TGTGCCAGCAGGGAGGGGGGGAAAGAGACCCAGTACTTC.

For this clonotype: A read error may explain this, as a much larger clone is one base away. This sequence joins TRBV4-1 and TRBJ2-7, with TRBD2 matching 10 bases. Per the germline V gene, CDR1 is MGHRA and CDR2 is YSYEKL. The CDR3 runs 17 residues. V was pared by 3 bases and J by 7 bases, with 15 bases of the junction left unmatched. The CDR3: CASSQGTSGVGTNEQYF. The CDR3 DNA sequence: TGCGCCAGCAGCCAGGGTACTAGCGGGGTTGGGACGAATGAGCAGTACTTC.